This is a list of T cell receptor beta chains from one sample in a study of T cell repertoires in cytomegalovirus infection. TCRdb ran MiXCR on the reads and lists one entry per CDR3 protein. The sample lists roughly 990,000 distinct CDR3 sequences, around a third occurring once. No antigen is known for these receptors. The material was cultured CD8+ T cells from PBMCs, obtained from culture after CMV antigen stimulation. Receptors originate from a human donor in good health (CMV status not recorded). Some clones in this sample may be carry-over from other donors' samples. Both conserved end residues are part of each CDR3. A D gene is named only where the DNA matches it firmly. Not every row has a clone size; where given, it reads once, few, many or a size class.

CDR3 length | D gene | clone size | J gene | V gene | CDR3 protein | CDR3 DNA
15 | TRBD1 | NA | TRBJ2-1 | TRBV12-3/TRBV12-4 | CASKDDRGFYNEQFF | TGTGCCAGCAAAGATGACAGGGGCTTCTACAATGAGCAGTTCTTC
18 | TRBD1 | NA | TRBJ2-6 | TRBV19 | CASTLTGQGLSGANVLTF | TGTGCCAGTACCCTAACCGGACAGGGACTCTCTGGGGCCAACGTCCTGACTTTC
15 | NA | few | TRBJ2-1 | TRBV19 | CASSISAVSYNEQFF | TGTGCCAGTAGTATTTCGGCCGTCTCCTACAATGAGCAGTTCTTC
20 | NA | NA | TRBJ2-5 | TRBV4-3 | CASSQESHRVIEAIQETQYF | TGCGCCAGCAGCCAAGAATCGCACAGGGTAATCGAGGCCATTCAAGAGACCCAGTACTTC
16 | TRBD2 | few | TRBJ2-5 | TRBV12-3/TRBV12-4 | CASSTRLAGDRETQYF | TGTGCCAGCAGTACGCGCCTAGCGGGCGATCGGGAGACCCAGTACTTC
13 | NA | NA | TRBJ2-7 | TRBV6-5 | CASSYSEGTEQYF | TGTGCCAGCAGTTACTCGGAGGGTACCGAGCAGTACTTC
13 | NA | NA | TRBJ1-4 | TRBV2 | CASTPVGVEKLFF | TGTGCCAGCACCCCAGTGGGGGTTGAAAAACTGTTTTTT
15 | TRBD1 | NA | TRBJ2-7 | TRBV19 | CASSSWDRDTYEQYF | TGTGCCAGTAGTAGCTGGGACAGGGATACCTACGAGCAGTACTTC
17 | TRBD2 | NA | TRBJ2-3 | TRBV15 | CATSGWGSGTSTDTQYF | TGTGCCACCAGCGGATGGGGTAGCGGGACTAGCACAGATACGCAGTATTTT
19 | TRBD2 | few | TRBJ2-2 | TRBV6-5 | CASSPLGLAGGPGTGELFF | TGTGCCAGCAGTCCACTGGGACTAGCGGGGGGGCCCGGCACCGGGGAGCTGTTTTTT
16 | NA | NA | TRBJ1-6 | TRBV7-6 | CASSLRAHSYNSPLHF | TGTGCCAGCAGTCTAAGGGCACACTCCTATAATTCACCCCTCCACTTT
12 | NA | once | TRBJ1-4 | TRBV5-4 | CASSLGEEKLFF | TGTGCCAGCAGCTTGGGCGAGGAAAAACTGTTTTTT
17 | TRBD1 | few | TRBJ2-5 | TRBV5-6 | CASSFPEGDSQQETQYF | TGTGCCAGCAGCTTTCCTGAGGGGGACAGTCAACAAGAGACCCAGTACTTC
15 | NA | many | TRBJ2-1 | TRBV14 | CASSQDSASYNEQFF | TGTGCCAGCAGCCAAGATTCAGCCTCCTACAATGAGCAGTTCTTC
13 | NA | few | TRBJ1-2 | TRBV6-2/TRBV6-3 | CASSYGYSYGYTF | TGTGCCAGCAGTTACGGCTACAGCTATGGCTACACCTTC
12 | NA | NA | TRBJ2-5 | TRBV11-2 | CASENLEETQYF | TGTGCCAGCGAGAATCTTGAGGAGACCCAGTACTTC
17 | TRBD1 | few | TRBJ1-2 | TRBV12-5 | CASGLPETGGNNYGYTF | TGTGCTAGTGGTTTGCCCGAGACAGGGGGCAATAACTATGGCTACACCTTC
15 | NA | NA | TRBJ2-3 | TRBV19 | CASMLRDSPADTQYF | TGTGCCAGTATGTTGCGGGACAGTCCAGCAGATACGCAGTATTTT
14 | NA | NA | TRBJ2-5 | TRBV6-2/TRBV6-3 | CASSWAGARETQYF | TGTGCCAGCAGTTGGGCGGGGGCCAGGGAGACCCAGTACTTC
13 | NA | once | TRBJ2-5 | TRBV6-6 | CASSPSAAETQYF | TGTGCCAGCAGCCCTAGCGCTGCAGAGACCCAGTACTTC
13 | NA | NA | TRBJ1-1 | TRBV7-8 | CASANGLYTEAIF | TGTGCCAGCGCAAACGGACTTTACACTGAAGCTATCTTT
15 | TRBD1 | few | TRBJ1-6 | TRBV27 | CASSSDRFNNSPLHF | TGTGCCAGCAGTTCGGACAGGTTTAATAATTCACCCCTCCACTTT
16 | TRBD1 | few | TRBJ2-7 | TRBV7-2 | CASSLGGTGGPYEQYF | TGTGCCAGCAGCTTAGGCGGGACAGGGGGACCCTACGAGCAGTACTTC
16 | NA | few | TRBJ2-1 | TRBV11-1 | CASSRGHPYSYNEQFF | TGTGCCAGCAGCCGCGGACACCCCTACTCCTACAATGAGCAGTTCTTC
15 | NA | NA | TRBJ1-2 | TRBV14 | CASSQGWTLNYGYTF | TGTGCCAGCAGCCAAGGATGGACACTTAACTATGGCTACACCTTC
12 | NA | NA | TRBJ2-1 | TRBV6-2/TRBV6-3 | CASSSAGPQQFF | TGTGCCAGCAGCTCAGCCGGGCCACAGCAGTTCTTC
17 | TRBD1 | few | TRBJ2-1 | TRBV5-1 | CASSSSGRDRGHGEQFF | TGCGCCAGCAGCTCGTCGGGGAGAGACAGGGGGCATGGTGAGCAGTTCTTC
17 | NA | few | TRBJ2-1 | TRBV7-9 | CASSFRNRISSYNEQFF | TGTGCCAGCAGCTTCCGTAACAGGATAAGCTCCTACAATGAGCAGTTCTTC
12 | NA | few | TRBJ2-7 | TRBV2 | CASTTSSYEQYF | TGTGCCAGCACGACTAGCTCCTACGAGCAGTACTTC
14 | TRBD2 | many | TRBJ2-7 | TRBV7-6 | CASSLTSGAYEQYF | TGTGCCAGCAGCTTAACTAGCGGGGCCTACGAGCAGTACTTC
18 | TRBD1 | NA | TRBJ2-7 | TRBV15 | CATSREARPGQGTYEQYF | TGTGCCACCAGCAGAGAGGCCAGACCGGGACAGGGCACCTACGAGCAGTACTTC
14 | NA | NA | TRBJ1-5 | TRBV27 | CASSLMAINQPQHF | TGTGCCAGCAGTTTAATGGCCATTAATCAGCCCCAGCATTTT
16 | TRBD1 | NA | TRBJ1-5 | TRBV7-9 | CASSITRTGAREPQHF | TGTGCCAGCAGCATAACCCGGACAGGAGCTAGAGAGCCCCAGCATTTT
14 | TRBD2 | NA | TRBJ2-2 | TRBV19 | CASSRGANTGELFF | TGTGCCAGTAGTCGGGGGGCGAACACCGGGGAGCTGTTTTTT
14 | NA | few | TRBJ1-1 | TRBV12-5 | CASGLSNSNTEAFF | TGTGCTAGTGGTTTGTCTAACTCCAACACTGAAGCTTTCTTT
14 | NA | NA | TRBJ1-2 | TRBV9 | CASSVGGGASGYTF | TGTGCCAGCAGCGTAGGGGGGGGCGCCTCTGGCTACACCTTC
15 | TRBD1 | few | TRBJ2-2 | TRBV6-1 | CASIPGTGVTGELFF | TGTGCCAGCATCCCCGGGACAGGGGTAACCGGGGAGCTGTTTTTT
15 | NA | NA | TRBJ2-2 | TRBV7-2 | CASSPLWEHTGELFF | TGTGCCAGCAGCCCGCTCTGGGAGCACACCGGGGAGCTGTTTTTT
13 | NA | many | TRBJ2-7 | TRBV7-6 | CASSIPGHWEQYF | TGTGCCAGCAGCATCCCGGGACACTGGGAGCAGTACTTC
13 | NA | NA | TRBJ1-1 | TRBV29-1 | CSASGGGWTEAFF | TGCAGCGCTAGTGGGGGGGGCTGGACTGAAGCTTTCTTT
14 | NA | few | TRBJ1-1 | TRBV6-2/TRBV6-3 | CASSTPPSRFEAFF | TGTGCCAGCAGCACCCCCCCGAGCAGGTTCGAAGCTTTCTTT
15 | NA | NA | TRBJ1-1 | TRBV19 | CASSIPTGVNTEAFF | TGTGCCAGTAGTATCCCGACGGGAGTGAACACTGAAGCTTTCTTT
18 | TRBD1 | NA | TRBJ2-6 | TRBV6-2/TRBV6-3 | CASSLQGSWSSGANVLTF | TGTGCCAGCAGCCTACAGGGGAGTTGGAGCTCTGGGGCCAACGTCCTGACTTTC
16 | NA | NA | TRBJ1-5 | TRBV4-1 | CASSQEGRAGNQPQHF | TGCGCCAGCAGCCAAGAGGGCAGGGCTGGGAATCAGCCCCAGCATTTT
16 | TRBD2 | many | TRBJ2-7 | TRBV6-2/TRBV6-3 | CASSSRLAGGQNEQYF | TGTGCCAGCAGTTCTCGACTAGCGGGGGGGCAAAACGAGCAGTACTTC
11 | NA | NA | TRBJ1-2 | TRBV10-3 | CAIRQNYGYTF | TGTGCCATCCGACAGAACTATGGCTACACCTTC
15 | TRBD1 | NA | TRBJ2-1 | TRBV9 | CASSVGTGQYNEQFF | TGTGCCAGCAGCGTAGGGACAGGGCAATACAATGAGCAGTTCTTC
11 | NA | NA | TRBJ1-1 | TRBV6-1 | CASKGGLEAFF | TGTGCCAGCAAGGGCGGCCTGGAAGCTTTCTTT
15 | NA | few | TRBJ1-1 | TRBV27 | CASSFGGSLNTEAFF | TGTGCCAGCAGTTTCGGGGGGAGCTTGAACACTGAAGCTTTCTTT
14 | NA | NA | TRBJ1-2 | TRBV4-1 | CASSQEPVFKGYTF | TGCGCCAGCAGCCAAGAACCCGTTTTCAAAGGCTACACCTTC
18 | TRBD1 | few | TRBJ1-1 | TRBV28 | CASSLNARAGGSFTEAFF | TGTGCCAGCAGTTTAAACGCGAGGGCAGGGGGGTCTTTCACTGAAGCTTTCTTT
10 | NA | NA | TRBJ1-1 | TRBV29-1 | CSGSRTEAFF | TGCAGCGGAAGTCGGACTGAAGCTTTCTTT
16 | TRBD1 | NA | TRBJ2-3 | TRBV27 | CASSSRTGVWTDTQYF | TGTGCCAGCAGTTCCCGGACAGGGGTTTGGACAGATACGCAGTATTTT
15 | TRBD1 | few | TRBJ2-7 | TRBV6-1 | CASSSLRDRPYEQYF | TGTGCCAGCAGTTCACTACGGGACAGACCCTACGAGCAGTACTTC
17 | TRBD1 | NA | TRBJ2-2 | TRBV7-6 | CVSSLLVGTVNTGELFF | TGTGTCAGCAGCTTACTGGTGGGGACAGTGAACACCGGGGAGCTGTTTTTT
15 | TRBD1 | few | TRBJ1-2 | TRBV7-6 | CASSSRDRGSYGYTF | TGTGCCAGCAGCTCCCGGGACAGGGGGTCCTATGGCTACACCTTC
16 | NA | many | TRBJ1-5 | TRBV7-2 | CASSPPSGGLDQPQHF | TGTGCCAGCAGCCCCCCCTCGGGGGGCTTGGATCAGCCCCAGCATTTT
16 | NA | once | TRBJ2-1 | TRBV6-2/TRBV6-3 | CASYPPGPKGDNEQFF | TGTGCCAGCTACCCCCCGGGCCCAAAAGGGGACAATGAGCAGTTCTTC
15 | TRBD1 | NA | TRBJ1-2 | TRBV10-3 | CAIRATGPPADGYTF | TGTGCCATCAGGGCGACAGGGCCACCGGCCGATGGCTACACCTTC
14 | TRBD1 | many | TRBJ1-5 | TRBV12-3/TRBV12-4 | CASSGGQEEQPQHF | TGTGCCAGCAGTGGGGGACAGGAGGAACAGCCCCAGCATTTT